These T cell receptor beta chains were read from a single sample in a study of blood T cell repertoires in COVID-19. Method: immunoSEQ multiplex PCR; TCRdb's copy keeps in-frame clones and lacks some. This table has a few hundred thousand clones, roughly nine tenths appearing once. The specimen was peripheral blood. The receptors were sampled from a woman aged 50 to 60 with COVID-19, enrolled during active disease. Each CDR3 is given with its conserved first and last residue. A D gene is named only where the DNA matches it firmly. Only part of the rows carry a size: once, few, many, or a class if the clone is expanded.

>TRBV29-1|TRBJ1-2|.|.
TGCAGCGTGGCGACGGGGTATGGCTACACCTTC
CSVATGYGYTF
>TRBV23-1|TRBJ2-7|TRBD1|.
TGCGCCAGCAGTCAAGCTAACGGGACAGCCTTTGACGAGCAGTACTTC
CASSQANGTAFDEQYF
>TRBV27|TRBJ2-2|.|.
TGTGCCAGCAGTTTATTAAGTAGGGAACAGGGATTAAACACCGGGGAGCTGTTTTTT
CASSLLSREQGLNTGELFF
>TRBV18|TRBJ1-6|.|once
TGTGCCAGCTCACTACACACCAGGAGGCCCCTCCACTTT
CASSLHTRRPLHF
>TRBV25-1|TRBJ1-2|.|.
TGTGCCAGCAGTCCGCTGACATTGAATGGCTACACCTTC
CASSPLTLNGYTF
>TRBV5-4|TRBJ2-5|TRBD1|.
TGTGCCAGCAGCCGAGAGGGGGCGTTTGAGACCCAGTACTTC
CASSREGAFETQYF
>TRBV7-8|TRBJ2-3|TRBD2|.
TGTGCCAGCAGCCCGGGTCTAGCGGGGGGGCGTGACACAGATACGCAGTATTTT
CASSPGLAGGRDTDTQYF
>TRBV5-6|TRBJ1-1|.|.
TGTGCCAGCAGCTTAGGATTCTCGGGTACTGAAGCTTTCTTT
CASSLGFSGTEAFF
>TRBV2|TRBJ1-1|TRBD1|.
TGTGCCAGCAGTCAGACAGGGAGCACTGAAGCTTTCTTT
CASSQTGSTEAFF
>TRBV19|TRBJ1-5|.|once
TGTGCCACCAGAGACAGGACTTACAATCAGCCCCAGCATTTT
CATRDRTYNQPQHF
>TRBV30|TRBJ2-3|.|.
TGTGCCTGGAGTGGCCACACCCAACGCACAGATACGCAGTATTTT
CAWSGHTQRTDTQYF
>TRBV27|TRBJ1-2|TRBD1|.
TGTGCCAGCAGTTTAACCCCACTCACCCAGGGGGAATATCGCTACACCTTC
CASSLTPLTQGEYRYTF
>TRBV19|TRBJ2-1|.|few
TGTGCCAGTAGTATTGGCGTTTATCAGGGGGGATTGGCCAATGAGCAGTTCTTC
CASSIGVYQGGLANEQFF
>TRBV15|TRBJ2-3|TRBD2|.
TGTGCCACCAGCAGAGATCTAGGGAGGGCTAGCGGGGCAGATACGCAGTATTTT
CATSRDLGRASGADTQYF
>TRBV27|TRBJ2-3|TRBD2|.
TGTGCCAGCAGTTTCGGACTAGCGGGGGAAGGTACGCAGTATTTT
CASSFGLAGEGTQYF
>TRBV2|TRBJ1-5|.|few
TGTGCCAGCAGGGACAGCGCTAATAGCAATCAGCCCCAGCATTTT
CASRDSANSNQPQHF
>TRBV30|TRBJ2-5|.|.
TGTGCCTGGAGTGTGTTGAGGGATCGAGAGACCCAGTACTTC
CAWSVLRDRETQYF
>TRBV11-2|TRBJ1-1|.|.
TGTGCCAGCAGCTTCGAGACAGCGAGAACTGAAGCTTTCTTT
CASSFETARTEAFF
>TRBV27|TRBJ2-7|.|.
TGTGCCAGCAGTTACCGGGGGGCATCCTACGAGCAGTACTTC
CASSYRGASYEQYF
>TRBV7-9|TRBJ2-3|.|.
TGTGCCAGCAGCGGTCACAGTTCTAGCACAGATACGCAGTATTTT
CASSGHSSSTDTQYF
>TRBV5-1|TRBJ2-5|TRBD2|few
TGCGCCAGTTTACAGCGGACTAGCGGGGGCCATCGGTACCAAGAGACCCAGTACTTC
CASLQRTSGGHRYQETQYF
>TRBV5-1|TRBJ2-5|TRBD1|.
TGCGCCAGCAGCTTATCCGGGACAGGGGTAGGAGAGACCCAGTACTTC
CASSLSGTGVGETQYF
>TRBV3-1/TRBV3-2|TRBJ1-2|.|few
TGTGCCAGCAGCCAAGAAGGGACATACTATGGCTACACCTTC
CASSQEGTYYGYTF
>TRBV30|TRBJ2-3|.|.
TGTGCCTGGAGTGGGGGTGGGAGCGGGGATACGCAGTATTTT
CAWSGGGSGDTQYF
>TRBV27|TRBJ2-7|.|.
TGTGCCAGCGCCGGGACACTCCACTCCTACGAGCAGTACTTC
CASAGTLHSYEQYF
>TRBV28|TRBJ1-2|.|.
TGTGCCAGCAGCCCGGGGACATTTGATTATGGCTACACCTTC
CASSPGTFDYGYTF
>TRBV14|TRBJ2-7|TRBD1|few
TGTGCCAGCCCTAGGGGTACACAGGGGACCGACGAGCAGTACTTC
CASPRGTQGTDEQYF
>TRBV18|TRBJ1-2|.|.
TGTGCCAGCTCGGGGCTTGGACAGCTCTATGGCTACACCTTC
CASSGLGQLYGYTF
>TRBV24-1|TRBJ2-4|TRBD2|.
TGTGCCACCAGTGAGGCTGGACTAGCGGGCAAAAACATTCAGTACTTC
CATSEAGLAGKNIQYF
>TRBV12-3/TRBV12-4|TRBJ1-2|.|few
TGTGCCAGCACCATGGGGGGTCGCTATGGCTACACCTTC
CASTMGGRYGYTF
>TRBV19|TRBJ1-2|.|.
TGTGCCACCCGTAACAGGGAACTTTTGGGTGGCTACACCTTC
CATRNRELLGGYTF